This T cell receptor beta chain was obtained from a study of blood T cell repertoires in COVID-19. The CDR3 runs to 16 residues. The V and J ends lost 5 bases and 1 base, in that order; junction bases with no gene match: 10. CDR1 is SEHNR, CDR2 FQNEAQ, per germline (reference sequence). The repertoire was sequenced with immunoSEQ multiplex PCR; TCRdb's copy has only in-frame clones and lacks some. The sample contains 9,500 to 13,000 clones, roughly 80% of which appear only once. The TCR originated in a human donor in a cohort sampled during active COVID-19. V is TRBV7-9 and J is TRBJ2-7; TRBD1 matches 8 bases. Sequencing was performed on peripheral blood. The CDR3 DNA is TGTGCCAGCAGCGTAGACAGGGGATTACATTCCTACGAGCAGTACTTC. As protein: CASSVDRGLHSYEQYF.